The following is a TCR beta chain sequence with its context. Germline values: CDR1 LGHDT, CDR2 YNNKEL (reference sequence). J lost 16 bases, V lost 6 bases, and 7 bases had no gene match. The CDR3 consists of 12 residues. The data originate from a study of blood T cell repertoires in COVID-19. Libraries were prepared by immunoSEQ multiplex PCR; TCRdb keeps only in-frame clonotypes and omits some of them. The repertoire holds approximately 70,000 clones, with nearly 90% as singletons. The receptor's source is a woman in her forties or fifties with COVID-19, enrolled during active disease. Sequenced input: peripheral blood. The chain joins TRBV3-1 (or the pseudogene TRBV3-2) to TRBJ2-1; 12 bases agree with TRBD2. The CDR3: CASRTSGSFLFF. The CDR3 DNA reads as TGTGCCAGCAGGACTAGCGGGAGTTTTCTTTTCTTC.